This TCR beta chain stems from a study of CD8+CD57+ T cells in acquired aplastic anemia. Trimming cost V 3 bases and J 7 bases, with 11 bases left between them. The CDR3 totals 13 residues. Germline CDR1 and CDR2: SGHRS and YFSETQ. Previously, flow cytometry had revealed CD8+CD57+ cell expansion in the patients chosen for sequencing. The study's findings and limits: Patients showed no significant difference from controls in CD8+ Simpson's diversity. Over 25 shared CD8+ CDR3s appeared highly expressed within patients' immunodominant clones.

CDR3 and TCR beta VDJ profiling relied on genomic DNA as the template. Using its own MiXCR run on the reads, TCRdb lists one record per CDR3 protein. This sample yields under 350,000 distinct CDR3 sequences, of which 45% to 65% are seen a single time; roughly 1.2% belongs to the top ten. This clonotype was found a few times. The antigen is undetermined. The sequenced material came from sorted CD4+, CD8+, or CD8+CD57+ T cells (not recorded which) from PBMCs. This receptor was identified in a human donor with aplastic anemia. The V and J genes are TRBV5-1 and TRBJ1-5, with D perhaps matching TRBD1 (6 bases). CDR3 sequence reads: CASSYTGRQPQHF. The CDR3 DNA reads as TGCGCCAGCAGCTACACAGGGCGACAGCCCCAGCATTTT.